These T cell receptor beta chains were read from a single sample in a study of CD4 and CD8 cells across lung adenocarcinoma regions. Using its own MiXCR run on the PCR reads, TCRdb lists one record per CDR3 protein. This sample has thousands of distinct CDR3 sequences; about 52% occur once, and the top ten carry about 18%. Sequencing used CD8+ T cells from the center of a lung tumor. The receptors here all came from a female donor with lung adenocarcinoma. The CD4 and CD8 labels of this study may be unreliable. The CDR3 runs from the conserved cysteine through the conserved F or W. A D gene is named only where the DNA matches it firmly. The size entry is marked missing in some rows and otherwise reads once, few, many or a size class.

D gene	clone size	V gene	J gene	CDR3 DNA	CDR3 protein
-	few	TRBV24-1	TRBJ2-2	TGTGCCACCAGTGATTTGGGACACACCGGGGAGCTGTTTTTT	CATSDLGHTGELFF
-	many	TRBV6-1	TRBJ2-7	TGTGCCACACACTACGAGCAGTACTTC	CATHYEQYF
-	-	TRBV7-2	TRBJ2-3	TGTGCCAGCAGCCCGGGGACGGTACTAGATACGCAGTATTTT	CASSPGTVLDTQYF
-	-	TRBV6-1	TRBJ2-1	TGTGCCAGCACTGTGGACGGGTTCTACAATGAGCAGTTCTTC	CASTVDGFYNEQFF
-	-	TRBV12-3/TRBV12-4	TRBJ2-1	TGTGCCAGCAGTTTGGGTCAAGCGCCCAATGCGCAGTTCTTC	CASSLGQAPNAQFF
-	-	TRBV4-1	TRBJ2-3	TGCGCCAGCAGCCAAGGGACAGACGCGGCACATACGCAGTATTTT	CASSQGTDAAHTQYF
-	large	TRBV6-6	TRBJ2-1	TGTGCCAGCAGACGACAGGTTTTAGGACCCAATGAGCAGTTCTTC	CASRRQVLGPNEQFF
TRBD1	few	TRBV6-4	TRBJ2-3	TGTGCCAGCAAAGGACAGGGGGCAGATACGCAGTATTTT	CASKGQGADTQYF
TRBD1	medium-sized	TRBV12-3/TRBV12-4	TRBJ2-3	TGTGCCAGCAGTTGGGGGACAGGTGGGGGCACAGATACGCAGTATTTT	CASSWGTGGGTDTQYF
TRBD2	-	TRBV7-8	TRBJ2-2	TGTGCCAGCAGGCTCGCGAGGGGAGGGTACACCGGGGAGCTGTTTTTT	CASRLARGGYTGELFF
TRBD2	once	TRBV6-5	TRBJ2-4	TGTGCCAGCCGTTACTCGGGGGGGCCTGGCACAGATATGCAGTATTTC	CASRYSGGPGTDMQYF
-	once	TRBV5-1	TRBJ2-4	TGCGCCAGCAGGGCAACGAGCGTGGGAGACAAAGACATGCAGTATTTC	CASRATSVGDKDMQYF
TRBD2	medium-sized	TRBV7-9	TRBJ2-1	TGTGCCAGCAGCCCCTCGGCAGGGCGGGAGGGCGACAATGAGCAGTTCTTC	CASSPSAGREGDNEQFF
TRBD2	-	TRBV7-2	TRBJ2-1	TGTGCCAGCAGGGTTGCTAGCGGCTTTGCGTATGAGCAGTTCTTC	CASRVASGFAYEQFF
TRBD1	-	TRBV20-1	TRBJ2-4	TGCAGTGCCCATACTGCGGGACAGGGACTGGGGTACATTCAGTACTTC	CSAHTAGQGLGYIQYF